Below, one TCR beta chain is given with its context. This same CDR3 is encoded by further DNA sequences in the sample. Produced via immunoSEQ multiplex PCR; TCRdb's table is partial and in-frame only. The sample has 140,000 or so clones, more than 75% seen once. The data were obtained in a study of blood T cell repertoires in COVID-19. V was pared by 3 bases and J by 1 base, with 2 bases of the junction left unmatched. The CDR3 is made up of 14 amino acids. The V gene's germline CDR1 is SGHRS and CDR2 YFSETQ. This TCR was sampled from a human donor with acute or convalescent COVID-19. The donor label of this sample is uncertain. V and J are TRBV5-1 and TRBJ1-1; TRBD1 matches 8 bases. The specimen was peripheral blood. Here the CDR3 reads CASSSQGGNTEAFF. The DNA for the CDR3 is TGCGCCAGCAGCTCACAGGGGGGGAACACTGAAGCTTTCTTT.